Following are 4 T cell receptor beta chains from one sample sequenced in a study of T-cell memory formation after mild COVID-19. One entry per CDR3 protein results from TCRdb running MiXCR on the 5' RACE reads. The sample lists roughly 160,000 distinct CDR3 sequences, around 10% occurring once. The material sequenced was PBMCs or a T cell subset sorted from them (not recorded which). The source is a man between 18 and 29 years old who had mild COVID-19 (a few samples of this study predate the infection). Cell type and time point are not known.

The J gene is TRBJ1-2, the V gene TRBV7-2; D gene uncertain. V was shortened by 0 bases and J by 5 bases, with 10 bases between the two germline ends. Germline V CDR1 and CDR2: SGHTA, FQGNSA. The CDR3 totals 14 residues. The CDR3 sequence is CASSLARTSYGYTF. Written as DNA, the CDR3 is TGTGCCAGCAGCTTAGCGCGAACTTCATATGGCTACACCTTC. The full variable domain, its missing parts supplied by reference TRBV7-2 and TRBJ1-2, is GAGVSQSPSNKVTEKGKDVELRCDPISGHTALYWYRQSLGQGLEFLIYFQGNSAPDKSGLPSDRFSAERTGGSVSTLTIQRTQQEDSAVYLCASSLARTSYGYTFGSGTRLTVV.

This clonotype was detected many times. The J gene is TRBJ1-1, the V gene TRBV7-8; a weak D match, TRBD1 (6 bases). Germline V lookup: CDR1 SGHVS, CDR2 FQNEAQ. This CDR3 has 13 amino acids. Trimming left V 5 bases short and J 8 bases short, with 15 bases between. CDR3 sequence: CASSLHREQEAFF. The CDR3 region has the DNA TGTGCCAGCAGCCTACACAGGGAGCAGGAAGCTTTCTTT.

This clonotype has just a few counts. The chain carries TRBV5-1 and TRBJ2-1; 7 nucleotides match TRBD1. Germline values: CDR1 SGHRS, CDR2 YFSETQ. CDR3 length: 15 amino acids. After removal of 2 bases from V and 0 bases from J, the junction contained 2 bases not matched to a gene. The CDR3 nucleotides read TGCGCCAGCAGCTTCCGGGACAGCTCCTACAATGAGCAGTTCTTC. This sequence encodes CASSFRDSSYNEQFF.

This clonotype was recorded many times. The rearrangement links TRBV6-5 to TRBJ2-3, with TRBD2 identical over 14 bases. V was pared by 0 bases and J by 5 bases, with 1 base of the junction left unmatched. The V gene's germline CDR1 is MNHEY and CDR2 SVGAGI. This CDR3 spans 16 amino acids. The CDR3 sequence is CASSYSGLAGGDTQYF. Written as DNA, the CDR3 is TGTGCCAGCAGTTACTCCGGACTAGCGGGGGGAGATACGCAGTATTTT.